This T cell receptor (beta chain) was identified during a study of beta chain features in type 1 diabetes. Study details: All samples combined gave 107,917,701 sorted cells for examination.

Findings of the study overall: Moderate yet significant TCRB CDR3 shortening was seen in Type 1 diabetes patients in all four CD4+ subsets.

The CDR3 spans 15 residues. V lost 0 bases and J 1 base, leaving 9 bases between the germline ends. CDR1 is SGHAT and CDR2 is FQNNGV in the germline V gene. CD4+ naive, central memory, regulatory and stem cell-like memory cells were sorted via CD45RO/CCR7/CD25/CD127/CD95/CD27. Each of the sorted populations had a purity greater than 98%. Sequencing targeted expressed TCRB transcripts, as all isolated RNA had been reverse transcribed. The protocol was immunoSEQ multiplex PCR, while the TCRdb copy is restricted to in-frame clones and leaves out a portion. The data contain more than 300,000 clones, approximately 10% of them seen just once; the ten biggest clones take up approximately 1%. The table lists this clone with a few counts. Its antigen is still unknown.

The origin of this receptor is a man aged 25 to 40 with type 1 diabetes. Sequenced input: central memory CD4+ T cells from blood. The chain links TRBV11-2 to TRBJ1-1; no definite D call. CDR3 sequence: CASSLDPRGNTEAFF. CDR3 DNA: TGTGCCAGCAGCTTAGATCCTCGGGGGAACACTGAAGCTTTCTTT.